The 27 T cell receptor beta chains presented below share a single source sample, sequenced in a study of post-analysis software for immune sequencing data. Their specific antigens are unknown. Study outcomes and limitations: Comparison of patients with controls showed roughly five TRBV segments more frequent in patients, TRBV5-6, TRBV5-1 and TRBV20-1 among them.

Libraries were made from TCR beta cDNA, and they carried unique molecular identifiers. MiXCR was run by TCRdb on the PCR reads, yielding one entry per CDR3 protein. The sample lists some 260,000 distinct CDR3 sequences, 30% to 45% occurring once. The sample taken for sequencing was blood. The origin of the receptors is a girl between 5 and 17 years old with multiple sclerosis.

This clonotype was seen a handful of times. This chain connects TRBV7-3 to TRBJ1-1, with D uncertain. From germline, CDR1 is SGHTA and CDR2 FQGTGA. V was shortened by 1 base and J by 0 bases, with 9 bases between the two germline ends. The CDR3 has 15 residues. The CDR3 bases are TGTGCCAGCAGCTTAAAGGGCCCCATGAACACTGAAGCTTTCTTT. It yields the protein CASSLKGPMNTEAFF. Full variable domain (missing parts from reference TRBV7-3 and TRBJ1-1): GAGVSQTPSNKVTEKGKYVELRCDPISGHTALYWYRQSLGQGPEFLIYFQGTGAADDSGLPNDRFFAVRPEGSVSTLKIQRTERGDSAVYLCASSLKGPMNTEAFFGQGTRLTVV.

This clonotype was picked up many times. CDR3 residues: CASSQGLDTQYF. The CDR3 DNA sequence: TGTGCCAGCAGCCAAGGTCTAGATACGCAGTATTTT. The chain combines TRBV3-1 with TRBJ2-3; D remains ambiguous. CDR3 length: 12 residues. V lost 1 base and J 5 bases, leaving 4 bases between the germline ends. Germline V CDR1 and CDR2: LGHDT, YNNKEL (reference sequence).

Comment on this clonotype: Being one base from a much bigger clone, this may be a read error. The chain has TRBV7-9 and TRBJ2-3; tentatively, D is TRBD2 (6 bases). Germline CDR1 SEHNR, CDR2 FQNEAQ (reference sequence). The CDR3 runs 15 residues. The CDR3 DNA reads TGTGCCAACAGCTTACCCCCTAGCGGCACAGATACGCAGTATTTT. Protein product: CANSLPPSGTDTQYF.

Only a few counts were recorded for this clonotype. A single base separates this from a much larger clone, so it may be a read error. V is TRBV5-1 and J is TRBJ1-6, with D possibly TRBD1 on 6 matching bases. CDR1 and CDR2 from the germline V gene are SGHRS and YFSETQ. The CDR3 has 15 amino acids. The CDR3 is CASSLKGQGNSPRHF. The CDR3 region has the DNA TGCGCCAGCAGCTTGAAAGGTCAGGGGAATTCACCCCGCCACTTT.

This clonotype has ten or more counts. The rearrangement joins TRBV5-1 to TRBJ1-2; TRBD1 might be the D (5 bases). V was shortened by 0 bases and J by 4 bases, with 13 bases between the two germline ends. This CDR3 is 15 amino acids long. Germline V lookup: CDR1 SGHRS, CDR2 YFSETQ. CDR3 in DNA: TGCGCCAGCAGCTTGGTTGGGGCAGACCCCTATGGCTACACCTTC. The encoded protein is CASSLVGADPYGYTF. Full variable domain (outside the CDR3, taken from reference TRBV5-1 and TRBJ1-2): KAGVTQTPRYLIKTRGQQVTLSCSPISGHRSVSWYQQTPGQGLQFLFEYFSETQRNKGNFPGRFSGRQFSNSRSEMNVSTLELGDSALYLCASSLVGADPYGYTFGSGTRLTVV.

This clonotype was detected only a few times. The chain links TRBV15 to TRBJ2-5, with TRBD1 as a possible D gene (5 bases). CDR3 size: 15 residues. With 4 bases removed from V and 11 bases from J, the gap between germline ends came to 23 bases. CDR1 is LNHNV, CDR2 YYDKDF, per germline (reference sequence). CDR3 coding DNA: TGTGCCACCAGCACCCAACCTGACAGAGGCAATGAGCAGTACTTC. Encoded protein: CATSTQPDRGNEQYF.

The chain uses TRBV20-1 and TRBJ2-7; perhaps TRBD2 as D (5 bases). The CDR3 contains 19 residues. The germline CDR1 and CDR2 sequences are DFQATT and SNEGSKA (reference sequence). Trimming removed 1 base from V and 2 bases from J, with 27 bases in between. CDR3 residues: CSARVYGETRTGRTYEQYF. The DNA for the CDR3 is TGCAGTGCTAGAGTGTACGGGGAAACCCGGACGGGTCGGACCTACGAGCAGTACTTC.

The sample holds a few counts of this clonotype. The chain combines TRBV6-5 with TRBJ2-3; D is possibly TRBD2 (6 bases). CDR3 size: 15 residues. In germline, CDR1 is MNHEY, CDR2 SVGAGI. V was cut by 0 bases and J by 1 base, with 8 bases left in between. CDR3 in DNA: TGTGCCAGCAGTTACTCTCCTAGCGGCACAGATACGCAGTATTTT. Translating gives CASSYSPSGTDTQYF.

The chain carries TRBV3-1 and TRBJ1-5, with D possibly matching TRBD1 (5 bases). The germline CDR1 and CDR2 sequences are LGHDT and YNNKEL (reference sequence). Deletions cut 0 bases from V and 2 bases from J, with 11 bases between. The CDR3 loop spans 16 amino acids. The DNA for the CDR3 is TGTGCCAGCAGCCAAGATCGGGGCAGAGGCAATCAGCCCCAGCATTTT. As protein: CASSQDRGRGNQPQHF.

The rearrangement uses TRBV10-3 and TRBJ2-5; D is unresolved. V was shortened by 0 bases and J by 2 bases, with 10 bases between the two germline ends. The CDR3 is made up of 15 amino acids. Germline lookup yields CDR1 ENHRY and CDR2 SYGVKD. The CDR3, as DNA: TGTGCCATCAGTGAGTCAGTGGTCGGGCAAGAGACCCAGTACTTC. Translation: CAISESVVGQETQYF.

This clonotype was observed a handful of times. The junction and the germline gene differ at one end; a read error may be behind it. The gene calls are TRBV29-1 and TRBJ2-2; D could derive from TRBD1 or TRBD2 (6 bases each). Germline CDR1 and CDR2: SQVTM and ANQGSEA. The CDR3 consists of 14 residues. Here the CDR3 DNA reads TGCAGCGTTGGGGACGGGGGCTACACCGGGGGGCTGTTTTTT. Its translation is CSVGDGGYTGGLFF.

This clonotype was counted many times. The chain recombines TRBV12-3 or TRBV12-4 with TRBJ1-2; D is undetermined. The V gene lost 10 bases and the J gene lost 8 bases, with 11 bases spanning the gap. This CDR3 spans 10 amino acids. CDR3 region: CAMPGLGYTF. CDR3 DNA sequence: TGTGCCATGCCCGGGCTAGGCTACACCTTC.

At least ten counts were recorded for this clonotype. The chain joins TRBV7-9 to TRBJ1-5; D is unclear. Trimming stripped 5 bases from V and 0 bases from J, with 11 bases between. The CDR3 sequence is 15 residues long. Germline CDR1 is SEHNR and CDR2 is FQNEAQ (reference sequence). The CDR3: CASSPIGASNQPQHF. CDR3 sequence (DNA): TGTGCCAGCAGCCCCATCGGAGCTAGCAATCAGCCCCAGCATTTT.

This clonotype was detected many times. The genes are TRBV7-9 and TRBJ2-3; D assignment may be TRBD1 or TRBD2 (5 bases each). The CDR3 consists of 14 residues. Trimming removed 5 bases from V and 8 bases from J, with 17 bases in between. Germline V gene sequence: CDR1 SEHNR, CDR2 FQNEAQ (reference sequence). The CDR3 loop reads CASSLRDPSATQYF. The CDR3 region has the DNA TGTGCCAGCAGCCTACGGGACCCCAGTGCTACGCAGTATTTT.

This rearrangement joins TRBV7-8 to TRBJ2-1, with 8 bases matching TRBD2. Germline CDR1 SGHVS, CDR2 FQNEAQ. The V and J ends lost 5 bases and 9 bases, in that order; junction bases with no gene match: 3. There are 12 residues in the CDR3. This chain's CDR3 is CASSRAGGEQFF. CDR3 coding DNA: TGTGCCAGCAGCCGGGCGGGAGGTGAGCAGTTCTTC. Full variable domain (rest looked up from reference TRBV7-8 and TRBJ2-1): GAGVSQSPRYKVAKRGQDVALRCDPISGHVSLFWYQQALGQGPEFLTYFQNEAQLDKSGLPSDRFFAERPEGSVSTLKIQRTQQEDSAVYLCASSRAGGEQFFGPGTRLTVL.

This clonotype has a count of ten or more. The V gene is TRBV9, the J gene TRBJ2-5; no reliable D call. There are 12 residues in the CDR3. The V end was cut by 4 bases, the J end by 6 bases, with 10 bases between. Germline CDR1 and CDR2: SGDLS and YYNGEE. CDR3 coding DNA: TGTGCCAGCAGCCCTACTACACAGACCCAGTACTTC. The encoded protein is CASSPTTQTQYF.

This clonotype was seen more than once but under ten times. The V gene is TRBV10-1, the J gene TRBJ1-5; a weak D match, TRBD1 (5 bases). The CDR3 is 14 amino acids. CDR1 WNHNN and CDR2 SYGVQD come from the germline V gene (reference sequence). V was cut by 0 bases and J by 6 bases, with 9 bases left in between. CDR3: CASSESGEGQPQHF. The CDR3 DNA sequence: TGCGCCAGCAGTGAGTCGGGGGAGGGTCAGCCCCAGCATTTT.

This clonotype appeared many times. The genes are TRBV20-1 and TRBJ2-1; D is ambiguous. Trimming took off 7 bases at V and 5 bases at J, with 6 bases between the two ends. This CDR3 contains 10 residues. Germline V CDR1 and CDR2: DFQATT, SNEGSKA (reference sequence). In nucleotides, the CDR3 is TGCAGTGGCCAGGACAATGAGCAGTTCTTC. It encodes CSGQDNEQFF.

This clonotype showed up many times. The chain couples TRBV7-9 to TRBJ1-2; weak D call: TRBD1 (6 bases). The CDR3 extends over 12 amino acids. CDR1 and CDR2 (germline): SEHNR, FQNEAQ (reference sequence). The V gene lost 5 bases and the J gene lost 13 bases, with 17 bases spanning the gap. CDR3 bases: TGTGCCAGCAGCGCGACAGAACAGGGTGGCACCTTC. Translation gives CASSATEQGGTF.

This clonotype was observed a few times. The gene calls are TRBV3-1 and TRBJ1-4, with D possibly matching TRBD1 (5 bases). The CDR3 is 21 residues long. V lost 0 bases and J lost 0, with 23 bases in between. Germline V gives CDR1 LGHDT, CDR2 YNNKEL (reference sequence). In nucleotides, the CDR3 is TGTGCCAGCAGCCAAGATGGGGGAGGATGGGGGGAGAGTGCAACTAATGAAAAACTGTTTTTT. It specifies CASSQDGGGWGESATNEKLFF.

This clonotype was observed once. The CDR3 reads CASSRQGETDTQYF. The CDR3 nucleotides read TGTGCCAGCAGTCGACAGGGGGAAACAGATACGCAGTATTTT. V is TRBV12-3 or TRBV12-4 and J is TRBJ2-3; TRBD1 matches 9 bases. J was trimmed by 3 bases and V by 5 bases; bases with no gene match: 3. The CDR3 covers 14 residues.

This chain uses TRBV6-5 with TRBJ1-1; possibly TRBD1 for D (5 bases). CDR3 size: 15 residues. Germline V gene data show CDR1 as MNHEY and CDR2 as SVGAGI. V lost 2 bases and J 5 bases, leaving 15 bases between the germline ends. The CDR3 coding sequence is TGTGCCAGCAGTTACGGGGACGGCCGGTGGACTGAAGCTTTCTTT. Residues: CASSYGDGRWTEAFF.

This clonotype appeared many times. V usage is TRBV6-5 and J usage is TRBJ1-6; D gene unclear. Trimming stripped 0 bases from V and 0 bases from J, with 12 bases between. CDR1 MNHEY and CDR2 SVGAGI come from the germline V gene. The CDR3 is 18 amino acids. The CDR3 sequence is CASSYSRVASSYNSPLHF. The CDR3 DNA reads TGTGCCAGCAGTTACTCCAGAGTCGCGAGCTCCTATAATTCACCCCTCCACTTT.

The chain has TRBV29-1 and TRBJ2-3; 7 bases fit TRBD2. Trimming took 0 bases from V and 2 from J; bases not matched to a gene: 17. Germline V gene data show CDR1 as SQVTM and CDR2 as ANQGSEA. CDR3 length equals 19 residues. CDR3 coding DNA: TGCAGCGTTGAAGATGTAACTGGGGGTAGCGGGCCCCTCACAGATACGCAGTATTTT. Translated, it gives CSVEDVTGGSGPLTDTQYF.

This clonotype was found a few times. V is TRBV5-5 and J is TRBJ1-5; tentative D call: TRBD1 (5 bases). The ends were cut back, 2 bases at V and 7 bases at J, with 10 bases in the middle. The germline V gene has CDR1 SGHKS and CDR2 YYEKEE (reference sequence). This CDR3 contains 13 residues. The CDR3 nucleotides read TGTGCCAGCAGCTTTCAGGGAGGCCAGCCCCAGCATTTT. Its protein product is CASSFQGGQPQHF.

This chain connects TRBV12-3 or TRBV12-4 to TRBJ2-5, with 9 nucleotides matching TRBD1. With 6 bases clipped from V and 4 bases from J, the junction kept 6 bases outside the gene matches. The CDR3 is made up of 14 amino acids. In DNA, the CDR3 is TGTGCCAGCAGGGAGACAGGGGGGGGAGAGACCCAGTACTTC. This gives the protein CASRETGGGETQYF.

This clonotype appeared many times. The chain combines TRBV4-2 with TRBJ1-5; the match to TRBD1 covers 7 bases. Germline CDR1 LGHNA, CDR2 YNFKEQ. The ends lost 1 base at V and 6 bases at J; junction bases unmatched: 9. The CDR3 is 16 amino acids. Written as DNA, the CDR3 is TGTGCCAGCAGCCAAGGGGACGACAGGGTACGTCAGCCCCAGCATTTT. Amino acid sequence: CASSQGDDRVRQPQHF.